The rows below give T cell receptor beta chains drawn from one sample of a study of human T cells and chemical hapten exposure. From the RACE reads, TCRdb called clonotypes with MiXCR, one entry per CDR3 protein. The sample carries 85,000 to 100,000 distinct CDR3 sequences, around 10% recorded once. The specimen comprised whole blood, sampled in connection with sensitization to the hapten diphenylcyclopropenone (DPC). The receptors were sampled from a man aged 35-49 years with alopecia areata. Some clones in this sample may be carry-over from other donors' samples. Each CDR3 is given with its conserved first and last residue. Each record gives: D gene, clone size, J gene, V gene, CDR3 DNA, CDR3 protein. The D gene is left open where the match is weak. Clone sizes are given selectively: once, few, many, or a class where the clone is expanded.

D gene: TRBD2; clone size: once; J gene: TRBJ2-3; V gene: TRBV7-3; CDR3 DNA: TGTGCCAGCAGCTTAGTCGGTACAGGGACTAGCGGGGTCACAGATACGCAGTATTTT; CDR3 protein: CASSLVGTGTSGVTDTQYF
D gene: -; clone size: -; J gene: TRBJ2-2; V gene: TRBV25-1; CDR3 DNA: TGTGCCAGCAGTGATGTACAGGGCGTCACCGGGGAGCTGTTTTTT; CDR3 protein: CASSDVQGVTGELFF
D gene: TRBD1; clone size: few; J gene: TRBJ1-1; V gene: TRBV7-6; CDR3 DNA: TGTGCCAGCAGCCCGAGGACAGGGGACACTGAAGCTTTCTTT; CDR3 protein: CASSPRTGDTEAFF
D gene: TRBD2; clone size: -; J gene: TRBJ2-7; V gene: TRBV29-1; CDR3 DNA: TGCAGCGTTCTAGCGGGAGTCTACGAGCAGTACTTC; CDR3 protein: CSVLAGVYEQYF
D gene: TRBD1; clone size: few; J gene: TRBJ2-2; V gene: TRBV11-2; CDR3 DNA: TGTGCCAGCACTACCGGGACAGGGGACACCGGGGAGCTGTTTTTT; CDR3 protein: CASTTGTGDTGELFF
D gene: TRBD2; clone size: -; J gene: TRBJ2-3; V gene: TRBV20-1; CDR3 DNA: TGCAGTGCCCGAGGGCTAGCGGTAGATACGCAGTATTTT; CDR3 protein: CSARGLAVDTQYF
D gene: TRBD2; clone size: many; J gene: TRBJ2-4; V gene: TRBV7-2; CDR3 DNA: TGTGCCAGCAGCCTAGCGGGAGCAGGAAACATTCAGTACTTC; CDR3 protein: CASSLAGAGNIQYF
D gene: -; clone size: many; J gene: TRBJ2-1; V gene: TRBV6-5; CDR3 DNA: TGTGCCAGCGCCAGGGCGGATGAGCAGTTCTTC; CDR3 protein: CASARADEQFF
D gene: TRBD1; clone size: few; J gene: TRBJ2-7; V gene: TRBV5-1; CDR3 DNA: TGCGCCAGCAGCTTGGAGGGGGCCGATTGGGGATACGAGCAGTACTTC; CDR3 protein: CASSLEGADWGYEQYF
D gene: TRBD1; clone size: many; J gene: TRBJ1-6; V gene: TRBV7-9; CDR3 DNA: TGTGCCAGCAGCTTAGCACAGGGGGCGCAGGATAATTCACCCCTCCACTTT; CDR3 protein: CASSLAQGAQDNSPLHF
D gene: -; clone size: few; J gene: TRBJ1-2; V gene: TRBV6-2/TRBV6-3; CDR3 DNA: TGTGCCAGCAGAGAAGGACATCTTGGCTACACCTTC; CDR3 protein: CASREGHLGYTF
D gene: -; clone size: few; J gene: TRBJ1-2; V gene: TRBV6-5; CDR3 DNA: TGTGCCAGCAGTCCCCTGAAGGGGAACTATGGCTACACCTTC; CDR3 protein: CASSPLKGNYGYTF
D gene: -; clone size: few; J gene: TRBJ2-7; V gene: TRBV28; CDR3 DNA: TGTGCCAGCAGTTCTCCGGGGCAGCCCTACGAGCAGTACTTC; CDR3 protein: CASSSPGQPYEQYF
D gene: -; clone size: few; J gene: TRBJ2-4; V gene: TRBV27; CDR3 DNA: TGTGCCAGCAGTTTAAGGTTTAATGGAGCAGCCAAAAACATTCAGTACTTC; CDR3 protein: CASSLRFNGAAKNIQYF
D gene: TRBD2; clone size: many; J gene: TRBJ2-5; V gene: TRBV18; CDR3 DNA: TGTGCCAGCTCACCAGGACTAGCGGGAGTCACAGAGACCCAGTACTTC; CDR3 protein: CASSPGLAGVTETQYF
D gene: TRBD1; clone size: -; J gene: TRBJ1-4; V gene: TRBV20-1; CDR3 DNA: TGCAGTGCTAGAGTCGCACCGGGACAGGGGAATGAAAAACTGTTTTTT; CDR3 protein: CSARVAPGQGNEKLFF
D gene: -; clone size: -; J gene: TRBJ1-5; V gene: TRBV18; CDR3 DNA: TGTGCCAGCTCATTAATTAGGGGTCAGCCCCAGCATTTT; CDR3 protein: CASSLIRGQPQHF
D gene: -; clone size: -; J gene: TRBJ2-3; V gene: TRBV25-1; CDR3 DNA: TGTGCCAGCGAGCCGCAGGGGAGAACAGATACGCAGTATTTT; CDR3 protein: CASEPQGRTDTQYF
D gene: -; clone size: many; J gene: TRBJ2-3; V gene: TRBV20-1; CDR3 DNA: TGCAGTGCCGCCGGGACTAGCACAGATACGCAGTATTTT; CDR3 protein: CSAAGTSTDTQYF
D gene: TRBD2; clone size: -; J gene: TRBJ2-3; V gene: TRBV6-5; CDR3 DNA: TGTGCCAGCAGCTCCGGACTAGCTCCGTGGCCAGCGCAGTATTTT; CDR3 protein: CASSSGLAPWPAQYF
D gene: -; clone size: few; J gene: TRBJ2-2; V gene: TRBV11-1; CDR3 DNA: TGTGCCAGCAGCCTCAGACTAGATAACACCGGGGAGCTGTTTTTT; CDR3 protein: CASSLRLDNTGELFF
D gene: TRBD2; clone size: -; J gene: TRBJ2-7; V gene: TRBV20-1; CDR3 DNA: TGCAGTGCTCCCAATCTAGCGGGAGGATACGAGCAGTACTTC; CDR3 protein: CSAPNLAGGYEQYF
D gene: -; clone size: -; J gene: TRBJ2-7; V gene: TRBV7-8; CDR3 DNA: TGTGCCAGCGGCGTACGCAGGACAGCCTCCTACGAGCAGTACTTC; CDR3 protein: CASGVRRTASYEQYF
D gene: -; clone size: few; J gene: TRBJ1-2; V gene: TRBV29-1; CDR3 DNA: TGCAGCGTTGTAAGGCCCTCGACGGGGCACGATGGCTACACCTTC; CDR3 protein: CSVVRPSTGHDGYTF
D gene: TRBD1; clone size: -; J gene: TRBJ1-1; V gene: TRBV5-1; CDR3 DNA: TGCGCCAGCAGCTTAAGACAGGGTCAGGGTCACACTGAAGCTTTCTTT; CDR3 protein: CASSLRQGQGHTEAFF
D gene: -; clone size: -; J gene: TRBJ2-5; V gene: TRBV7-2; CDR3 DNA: TGTGCCAGCAGCTTAGGGGTCGACCCCATGGAGACCCAGTACTTC; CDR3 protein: CASSLGVDPMETQYF
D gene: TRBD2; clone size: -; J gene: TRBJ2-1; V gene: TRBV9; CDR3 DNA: TGTGCCAGCAGTGAGGCGGCTAGCGGCCTCAATGAGCAGTTCTTC; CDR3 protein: CASSEAASGLNEQFF
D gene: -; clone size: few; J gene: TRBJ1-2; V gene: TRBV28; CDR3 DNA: TGTGCCAGCAGTGTATTTGGGCAGGCCGAGTATGGCTACACCTTC; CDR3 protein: CASSVFGQAEYGYTF
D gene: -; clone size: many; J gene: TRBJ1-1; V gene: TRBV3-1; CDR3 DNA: TGTGCCAGCAGCCGGCCAGGGACACCTATTAGGGAAGCTTTCTTT; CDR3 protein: CASSRPGTPIREAFF
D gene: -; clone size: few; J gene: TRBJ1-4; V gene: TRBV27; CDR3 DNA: TGTGCCAGCAGTTTATCGAGCCAGGGAGGTGAAAAACTGTTTTTT; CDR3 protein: CASSLSSQGGEKLFF
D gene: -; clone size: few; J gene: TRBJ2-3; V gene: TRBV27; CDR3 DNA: TGTGCCAGCAGTTCGTGGACCTGGACAGACCCTAGCACAGATACGCAGTATTTT; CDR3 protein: CASSSWTWTDPSTDTQYF
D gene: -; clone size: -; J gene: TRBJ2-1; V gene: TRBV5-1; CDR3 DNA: TGCGCCAGCAGCTTGGCCGGGCCTGAGCAGTTCTTC; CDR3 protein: CASSLAGPEQFF
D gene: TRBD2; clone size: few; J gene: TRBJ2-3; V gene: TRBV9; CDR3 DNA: TGTGCCAGCAGCGCCTTTCTAGCGGGAGCAGATACGCAGTATTTT; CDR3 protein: CASSAFLAGADTQYF
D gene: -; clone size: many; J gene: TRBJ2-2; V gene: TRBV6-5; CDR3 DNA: TGTGCCAGCCATGCAGGGACGAACACCGGGGAGCTGTTTTTT; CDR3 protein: CASHAGTNTGELFF
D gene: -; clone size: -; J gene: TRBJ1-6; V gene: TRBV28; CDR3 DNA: TGTGCCAGCAGAATCAGAGCTGACGGGGCCCCCCACTTT; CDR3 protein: CASRIRADGAPHF
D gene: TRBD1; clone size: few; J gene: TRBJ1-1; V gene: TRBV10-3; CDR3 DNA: TGTGCCATCAGCGGACAGGGGGTAGTCAACACTGAAGCTTTCTTT; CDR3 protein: CAISGQGVVNTEAFF
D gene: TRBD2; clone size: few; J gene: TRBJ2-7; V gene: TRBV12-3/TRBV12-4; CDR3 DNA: TGTGCCAGCAGTGAAGCGGGAGGCCATAGGTACGAGCAGTACTTC; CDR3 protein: CASSEAGGHRYEQYF
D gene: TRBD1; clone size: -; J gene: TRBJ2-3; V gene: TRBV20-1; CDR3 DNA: TGCAGTGCTAGGATCCAGGGGGCGCAGGCAGATACGCAGTATTTT; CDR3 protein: CSARIQGAQADTQYF
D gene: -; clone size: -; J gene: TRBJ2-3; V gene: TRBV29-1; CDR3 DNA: TGCAGCGTTGACGGGGGCACAGATACGCAGTATTTT; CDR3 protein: CSVDGGTDTQYF
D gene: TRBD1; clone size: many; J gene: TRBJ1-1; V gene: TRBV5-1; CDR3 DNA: TGCGCCAGCAGCTTCGGCGACAGGGGCACTGAAGCTTTCTTT; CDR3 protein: CASSFGDRGTEAFF
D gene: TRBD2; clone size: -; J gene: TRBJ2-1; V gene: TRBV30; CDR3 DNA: TGTGCCTGGAGTTGGGGGGGGGGACTAGCTCCCCACAATGAGCAGTTCTTC; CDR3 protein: CAWSWGGGLAPHNEQFF
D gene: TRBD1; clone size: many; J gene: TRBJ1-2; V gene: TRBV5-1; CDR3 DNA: TGCGCCAGCAGAAGGACAGGGGACTATGGCTACACCTTC; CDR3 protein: CASRRTGDYGYTF
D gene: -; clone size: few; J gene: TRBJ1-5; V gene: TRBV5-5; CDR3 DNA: TGTGCCAGCAGCTCCATCCCGGGACAGCCCCAGCATTTT; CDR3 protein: CASSSIPGQPQHF
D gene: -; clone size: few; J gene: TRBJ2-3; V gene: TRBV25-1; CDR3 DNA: TGTGCCAGCATTATCACAGGGAGACTCAGGGGCCCAGATACGCAGTATTTT; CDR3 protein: CASIITGRLRGPDTQYF
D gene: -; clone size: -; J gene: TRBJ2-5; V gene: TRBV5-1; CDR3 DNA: TGCGCCAGCAGCGACCAAGAGACCCAGTACTTC; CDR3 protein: CASSDQETQYF
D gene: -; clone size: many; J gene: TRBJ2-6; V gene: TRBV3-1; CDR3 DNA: TGTGCCAGCAGCCAGAGGGGGGGTACTGGGGCCAACGTCCTGACTTTC; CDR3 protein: CASSQRGGTGANVLTF
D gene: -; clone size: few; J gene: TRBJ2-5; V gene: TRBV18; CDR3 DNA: TGTGCCAGCTCAAAGGTCGGGATACAAGAGACCCAGTACTTC; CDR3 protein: CASSKVGIQETQYF
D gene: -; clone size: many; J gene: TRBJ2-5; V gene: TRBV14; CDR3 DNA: TGTGCCAGCAGCCAAGATCCCCCGGGATTGGGGACCCAGTACTTC; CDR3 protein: CASSQDPPGLGTQYF
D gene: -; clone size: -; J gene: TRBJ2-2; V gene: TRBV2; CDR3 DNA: TGTGCCAGCAGTGAACGGCAGACCGGGGAGCTGTTTTTT; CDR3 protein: CASSERQTGELFF
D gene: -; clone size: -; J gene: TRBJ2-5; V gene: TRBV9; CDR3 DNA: TGTGCCAGCAGCGTAGAGGGGGATTCAGAGACCCAGTACTTC; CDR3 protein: CASSVEGDSETQYF
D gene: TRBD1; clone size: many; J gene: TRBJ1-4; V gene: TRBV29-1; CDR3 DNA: TGCAGCGTAACCTTGACAGGGTTAAATGAAAAACTGTTTTTT; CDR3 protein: CSVTLTGLNEKLFF
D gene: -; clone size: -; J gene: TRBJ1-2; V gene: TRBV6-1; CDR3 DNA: TGTGCCAGCAGTGAAGGGCGAGGTAACTATGGCTACACCTTC; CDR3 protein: CASSEGRGNYGYTF